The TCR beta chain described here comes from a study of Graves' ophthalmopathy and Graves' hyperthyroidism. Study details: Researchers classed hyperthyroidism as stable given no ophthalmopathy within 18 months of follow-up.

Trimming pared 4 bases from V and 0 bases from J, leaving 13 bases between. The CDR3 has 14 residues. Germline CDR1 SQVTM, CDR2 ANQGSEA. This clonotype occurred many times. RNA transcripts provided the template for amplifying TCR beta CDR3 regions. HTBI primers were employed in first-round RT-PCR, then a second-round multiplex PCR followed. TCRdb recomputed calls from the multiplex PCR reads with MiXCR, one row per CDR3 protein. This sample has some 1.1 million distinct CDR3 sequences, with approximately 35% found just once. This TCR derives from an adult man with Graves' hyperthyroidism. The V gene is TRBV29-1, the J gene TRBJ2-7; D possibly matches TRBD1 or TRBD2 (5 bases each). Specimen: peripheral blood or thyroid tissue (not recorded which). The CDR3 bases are TGCAGCGTTGGGGGGACGGGTTACTCCTACGAGCAGTACTTC. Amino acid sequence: CSVGGTGYSYEQYF.